The rows below give T cell receptor beta chains drawn from one sample of a study of lymphopenia after photon versus proton radiotherapy. The assay was immunoSEQ multiplex PCR, and TCRdb's table has in-frame clones only and misses some. The sample shows approximately 80,000 clones, about 83% of them seen only once. Here the sequenced sample was peripheral blood, taken from a patient treated with proton-based radiotherapy. The source of these receptors is a man aged 55-75 years with pancreatic cancer. Both conserved end residues are part of each CDR3. Each record gives: CDR3 length, V gene, J gene, D gene, CDR3 protein, CDR3 DNA. A D gene is named only where the DNA matches it firmly.

>16|TRBV4-1|TRBJ2-2|NA
CASSQVRQRNTGELFF
TGCGCCAGCAGCCAAGTGAGACAGAGGAACACCGGGGAGCTGTTTTTT
>13|TRBV28|TRBJ1-5|NA
CASSFGSNQPQHF
TGTGCCAGCAGTTTCGGGAGCAATCAGCCCCAGCATTTT
>14|TRBV6-6|TRBJ1-4|NA
CASTMRGVGEKLFF
TGTGCCAGCACCATGAGAGGAGTGGGTGAAAAACTGTTTTTT
>16|TRBV5-4|TRBJ1-2|NA
CASSRTSGVVGYGYTF
TGTGCCAGCAGCAGAACGTCAGGGGTTGTTGGCTATGGCTACACCTTC
>13|TRBV19|TRBJ1-1|NA
CASGGEMNTEAFF
TGTGCCAGTGGGGGCGAGATGAACACTGAAGCTTTCTTT
>17|TRBV25-1|TRBJ1-1|TRBD1
CASVGQGLSGSNTEAFF
TGTGCCAGCGTGGGACAGGGGCTATCTGGGTCGAACACTGAAGCTTTCTTT
>16|TRBV15|TRBJ2-2|NA
CATSRDPPGNAGELFF
TGTGCCACCAGCCGCGATCCCCCTGGTAACGCCGGGGAGCTGTTTTTT
>17|TRBV28|TRBJ1-2|NA
CASRRKLGTPADYGYTF
TGTGCCAGCAGGAGAAAGCTCGGGACCCCGGCCGACTATGGCTACACCTTC
>15|TRBV6-1|TRBJ2-1|TRBD2
CATQRLAGAQNEQFF
TGTGCCACTCAAAGACTAGCGGGAGCCCAAAATGAGCAGTTCTTC
>16|TRBV6-1|TRBJ2-1|TRBD2
CASSGLLAGGLDEQFF
TGTGCCAGCAGTGGCCTACTAGCGGGAGGTTTGGATGAGCAGTTCTTC